The rows below give T cell receptor beta chains drawn from one sample of a study of shared clonotypes between healthy human individuals. Clones were sequenced by immunoSEQ multiplex PCR, and TCRdb holds only the in-frame ones, with some missing. The sample lists a few hundred thousand clones; around 78% were seen once. The material sequenced was PBMCs. The receptors derive from a woman aged 40 to 55 in good health. Some clones in this sample may be carry-over from other donors' samples. CDR3s include the opening cysteine and the closing phenylalanine or tryptophan. D genes are given only for firm matches. Some rows mark clone size as missing; the rest say once, few, many or name a class of expanded clone.

>TRBD2|TRBV11-2|-|TRBJ2-7
CASSLWTSSYEQYF
TGTGCCAGCAGCTTATGGACTAGCTCCTACGAGCAGTACTTC
>-|TRBV28|-|TRBJ1-2
CASRPDVLSYTF
TGTGCCAGCAGACCGGACGTATTAAGCTACACCTTC
>-|TRBV7-3|-|TRBJ2-2
CASSSQGNTGELFF
TGTGCCAGCAGCTCACAGGGGAACACCGGGGAGCTGTTTTTT
>TRBD1|TRBV9|-|TRBJ1-5
CASSVGGDRDQPQHF
TGTGCCAGCAGCGTAGGGGGGGACAGAGATCAGCCCCAGCATTTT
>-|TRBV2|-|TRBJ2-7
CASSVVGAPHEQYF
TGTGCCAGCAGTGTAGTCGGAGCACCCCACGAGCAGTACTTC
>TRBD1|TRBV2|-|TRBJ2-7
CASSGGQGFYEQYF
TGTGCCAGCAGCGGCGGACAGGGGTTCTACGAGCAGTACTTC
>-|TRBV9|-|TRBJ1-1
CASSASPGVNTEAFF
TGTGCCAGCAGCGCCTCCCCGGGGGTGAACACTGAAGCTTTCTTT
>-|TRBV7-9|few|TRBJ1-1
CASNPGKTGLLTEAFF
TGTGCCAGCAATCCCGGGAAGACAGGCCTGTTAACTGAAGCTTTCTTT
>-|TRBV30|few|TRBJ1-4
CAWSAPTTVSNEKLFF
TGTGCCTGGAGTGCCCCGACGACAGTTTCTAATGAAAAACTGTTTTTT
>-|TRBV28|-|TRBJ1-2
CASSLVLSRNNYGYTF
TGTGCCAGCAGTTTAGTACTCAGTAGAAATAACTATGGCTACACCTTC
>TRBD1|TRBV5-4|-|TRBJ2-7
CASSQKTGNPYEQYF
TGTGCCAGCAGCCAGAAGACAGGGAATCCCTACGAGCAGTACTTC
>-|TRBV30|few|TRBJ2-3
CAWSVGFDTQYF
TGTGCCTGGAGTGTAGGATTTGATACGCAGTATTTT
>-|TRBV6-5|-|TRBJ1-1
CASSYGGRTEAFF
TGTGCCAGCAGTTACGGGGGAAGAACTGAAGCTTTCTTT
>-|TRBV5-1|few|TRBJ2-7
CASSLDRHYEQYF
TGCGCCAGCAGCTTGGATAGACACTACGAGCAGTACTTC
>-|TRBV30|-|TRBJ2-7
CAWAPPGSQANYEQYF
TGTGCCTGGGCCCCACCCGGGAGTCAAGCAAACTACGAGCAGTACTTC
>-|TRBV7-2|-|TRBJ1-1
CASSPYMGRNTEAFF
TGTGCCAGCAGCCCGTATATGGGACGGAACACTGAAGCTTTCTTT
>-|TRBV6-4|-|TRBJ2-2
CASSEEEGNTGELFF
TGTGCCAGCAGTGAAGAAGAAGGAAACACCGGGGAGCTGTTTTTT
>TRBD1|TRBV9|-|TRBJ2-7
CASSSSGQYLEQYF
TGTGCCAGCAGCTCCTCGGGACAGTACTTGGAGCAGTACTTC
>-|TRBV18|-|TRBJ2-2
CASSPGSGRELFF
TGTGCCAGCTCACCAGGTTCTGGGAGGGAGCTGTTTTTT
>-|TRBV19|few|TRBJ1-3
CASSQGPSSGNTIYF
TGTGCCAGCTCCCAGGGGCCCAGCTCTGGAAACACCATATATTTT
>TRBD2|TRBV11-2|-|TRBJ2-1
CASSFSGIVFF
TGTGCCAGCAGCTTCAGCGGGATTGTGTTCTTC
>-|TRBV27|-|TRBJ2-3
CASRPRVREGDTQYF
TGTGCCAGCAGACCTAGGGTGAGAGAGGGAGATACGCAGTATTTT
>-|TRBV15|-|TRBJ2-1
CATSRALTGREQFF
TGTGCCACCAGCAGAGCCCTGACAGGTCGTGAGCAGTTCTTC
>-|TRBV5-1|-|TRBJ2-1
CASSLDREKDNEQFF
TGCGCCAGCAGCTTGGACAGGGAGAAAGACAATGAGCAGTTCTTC
>TRBD2|TRBV5-1|-|TRBJ2-3
CASSLVAGGPGDTQYF
TGCGCCAGCAGCTTGGTAGCGGGAGGGCCTGGAGATACGCAGTATTTT
>-|TRBV18|-|TRBJ2-3
CASSPEVAGTDTQYF
TGTGCCAGCTCACCAGAGGTAGCGGGCACAGATACGCAGTATTTT
>-|TRBV18|-|TRBJ2-1
CASSPPVLVAYNEQFF
TGTGCCAGCTCACCACCGGTTCTAGTTGCCTACAATGAGCAGTTCTTC